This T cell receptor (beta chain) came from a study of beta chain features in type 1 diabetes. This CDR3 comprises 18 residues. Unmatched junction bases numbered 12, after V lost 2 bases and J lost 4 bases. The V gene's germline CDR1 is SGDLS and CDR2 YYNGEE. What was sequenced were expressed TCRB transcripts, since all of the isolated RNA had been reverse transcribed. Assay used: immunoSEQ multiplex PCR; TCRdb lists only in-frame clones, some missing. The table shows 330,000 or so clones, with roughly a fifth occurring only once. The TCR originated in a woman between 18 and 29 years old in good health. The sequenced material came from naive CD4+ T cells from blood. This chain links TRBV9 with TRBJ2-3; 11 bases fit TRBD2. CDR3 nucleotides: TGTGCCAGCAGCGTCTCTTATAGCGGGAGGGCCGGGTCAGATACGCAGTATTTT. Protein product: CASSVSYSGRAGSDTQYF.